The 9 T cell receptor beta chains below all came from one sample that was sequenced in a study of T cells expressing NK-cell markers. TCRdb re-analyzed the 5' RACE reads; it lists each CDR3 protein once, without DNA. The sample table sets out over 350,000 distinct CDR3 sequences. Sequenced material: blood T cells: a sorted CD56 or NKG2C T cell subset, CD4+ or CD8+ T cells, or bulk PBMC T cells (not recorded which). The receptors were gathered from a woman aged 50 to 60 in good health.

V usage is TRBV27 and J usage is TRBJ2-7; absent DNA, TCRdb's TRBD1 call cannot be checked. Germline CDR1 and CDR2: MNHEY and SMNVEV (reference sequence). This CDR3 contains 14 residues. CDR3 residues: CASSLDMNSYEQYF.

The rearrangement uses TRBV5-5 and TRBJ2-6; lacking DNA, the TRBD1 call made by TCRdb goes unchecked. CDR1 SGHKS and CDR2 YYEKEE come from the germline V gene (reference sequence). CDR3 size: 16 residues. CDR3 region: CASSLIQGSGANVLTF.

The chain employs TRBV6-5 and TRBJ1-2; as DNA is missing, the TRBD1 call by TCRdb cannot be tested. Per germline, CDR1 MNHEY and CDR2 SVGAGI. The CDR3 contains 17 residues. The CDR3 loop is CASSLLPSDSANYGYTF.

The rearrangement joins TRBV28 to TRBJ2-3; without DNA, the TCRdb call of TRBD1 cannot be checked. This CDR3 spans 14 amino acids. Germline loops: CDR1 MDHEN, CDR2 SYDVKM. The CDR3: CASSLPGVTDTQYF. Filled out from reference TRBV28 and TRBJ2-3, the complete variable domain reads DVKVTQSSRYLVKRTGEKVFLECVQDMDHENMFWYRQDPGLGLRLIYFSYDVKMKEKGDIPEGYSVSREKKERFSLILESASTNQTSMYLCASSLPGVTDTQYFGPGTRLTVL.

This chain joins TRBV19 and TRBJ2-1; no DNA is available, so the TRBD1 call from TCRdb remains unchecked. CDR1 LNHDA and CDR2 SQIVND come from the germline V gene (reference sequence). The CDR3 consists of 13 residues. CDR3 loop: CASRTAFYNEQFF.

The V and J genes are TRBV29-1 and TRBJ2-3; absent DNA, TCRdb's TRBD1 call cannot be checked. Germline CDR1 reads SQVTM; CDR2 reads ANQGSEA. CDR3 size: 15 residues. The CDR3 spells CSVEGGDRFRDTQYF.

The chain recombines TRBV7-9 with TRBJ1-5; TCRdb indicates TRBD1, and absent DNA this call remains unverified. CDR3 length: 16 amino acids. The V gene's germline CDR1 is SEHNR and CDR2 FQNEAQ (reference sequence). The CDR3 is CASSLVGGGVNQPQHF.

The rearrangement links TRBV12-3 or TRBV12-4 to TRBJ2-1; TCRdb proposes TRBD2, but this gene call is untestable without DNA. The CDR3 runs 18 residues. CDR3 loop: CASSSALAGVSSYNEQFF.

The CDR3 is CASKQGMNTEAFF. V is TRBV2 and J is TRBJ1-1; as DNA is missing, the TRBD1 call by TCRdb cannot be tested. This CDR3 region has 13 residues. Germline-derived CDR1 and CDR2 are SNHLY and FYNNEI.